These T cell receptor beta chains were read from a single sample in a study of shared clonotypes between healthy human individuals. The table came from immunoSEQ multiplex PCR; TCRdb's copy has only in-frame clones and leaves some out. This table holds more than 900,000 clones, 75% to 80% found once. The sequenced sample was memory CD4+ T cells from PBMCs. The origin of the receptors is a man aged 18-30 years in good health. Some clones in this sample may be carry-over from other donors' samples. Each CDR3 is given with its conserved first and last residue. A D gene is named only where the DNA matches it firmly. For some rows the clone size is stated as once, few or many, or as a class when expanded; others skip it.

v_gene: TRBV7-3
d_gene: TRBD2
j_gene: TRBJ2-2
abundance: -
CDR3nt: TGTGCCAGCAGCTTAAGTCTAGCGGGAAGTACCGGGGAGCTGTTTTTT
CDR3aa: CASSLSLAGSTGELFF

v_gene: TRBV7-6
d_gene: -
j_gene: TRBJ2-7
abundance: -
CDR3nt: TGTGCCAGCAGCCCGTTCTCCAGGTCTACCTACGAGCAGTACTTC
CDR3aa: CASSPFSRSTYEQYF

v_gene: TRBV2
d_gene: -
j_gene: TRBJ2-3
abundance: -
CDR3nt: TGTGCCAGCAGTGGGCAGGCCAGGGATACGCAGTATTTT
CDR3aa: CASSGQARDTQYF

v_gene: TRBV5-1
d_gene: -
j_gene: TRBJ2-7
abundance: -
CDR3nt: TGCGCCAGCAGCTTGGCCCAGGCCTACGAGCAGTACTTC
CDR3aa: CASSLAQAYEQYF

v_gene: TRBV9
d_gene: TRBD1
j_gene: TRBJ1-1
abundance: -
CDR3nt: TGTGCCAGCAGCGGGGACAGGATTATGAACACTGAAGCTTTCTTT
CDR3aa: CASSGDRIMNTEAFF

v_gene: TRBV30
d_gene: -
j_gene: TRBJ2-7
abundance: -
CDR3nt: TGTGCCTGGAGTCAGAAACCCAGACGGACCTACCTCTACGAGCAGTACTTC
CDR3aa: CAWSQKPRRTYLYEQYF

v_gene: TRBV2
d_gene: -
j_gene: TRBJ2-7
abundance: -
CDR3nt: TGTGCCAGCGTGTCCGCGGGCAGTACTTACGAGCAGTACTTC
CDR3aa: CASVSAGSTYEQYF

v_gene: TRBV6-1
d_gene: -
j_gene: TRBJ1-2
abundance: -
CDR3nt: TGTGCCAGCAGTGGCTGGTGGTTCTATGGCTACACCTTC
CDR3aa: CASSGWWFYGYTF

v_gene: TRBV30
d_gene: -
j_gene: TRBJ2-5
abundance: -
CDR3nt: TGTGCCTGGAGTCGGAGCCAAGAGACCCAGTACTTC
CDR3aa: CAWSRSQETQYF

v_gene: TRBV7-3
d_gene: -
j_gene: TRBJ2-5
abundance: -
CDR3nt: TGTGCCAGCAGTTCAAGGGGGGAGCAGACCCAGTACTTC
CDR3aa: CASSSRGEQTQYF

v_gene: TRBV5-1
d_gene: -
j_gene: TRBJ2-2
abundance: -
CDR3nt: TGCGCCAGCAGCTCCATGAGGTCCGGGGAGCTGTTTTTT
CDR3aa: CASSSMRSGELFF

v_gene: TRBV6-5
d_gene: -
j_gene: TRBJ1-1
abundance: -
CDR3nt: TGTGCCAGCAGTTACTCGGGAGTGAACACTGAAGCTTTCTTT
CDR3aa: CASSYSGVNTEAFF

v_gene: TRBV28
d_gene: -
j_gene: TRBJ1-2
abundance: -
CDR3nt: TGTGCCAGCAGTTTCTGGGGGATCCAGTATGGCTACACCTTC
CDR3aa: CASSFWGIQYGYTF

v_gene: TRBV27
d_gene: -
j_gene: TRBJ2-1
abundance: few
CDR3nt: TGTGCCAGCAGTAAAACGGACAGGGAGGGTGAGCAGTTCTTC
CDR3aa: CASSKTDREGEQFF

v_gene: TRBV7-8
d_gene: TRBD2
j_gene: TRBJ2-7
abundance: few
CDR3nt: TGTGCCAGCAGCCCCCGGACTAGCTCCTACGAGCAGTACTTC
CDR3aa: CASSPRTSSYEQYF

v_gene: TRBV27
d_gene: -
j_gene: TRBJ2-3
abundance: -
CDR3nt: TGTGCCAGCAGTTCCCAAGCGGGTATCGCAGATACGCAGTATTTT
CDR3aa: CASSSQAGIADTQYF

v_gene: TRBV7-9
d_gene: -
j_gene: TRBJ1-1
abundance: -
CDR3nt: TGTGCCAGCAGTATAGACAAGAACACTGAAGCTTTCTTT
CDR3aa: CASSIDKNTEAFF

v_gene: TRBV9
d_gene: -
j_gene: TRBJ2-2
abundance: -
CDR3nt: TGTGCCAGCAGCGCGCGGGACACTAACACCGGGGAGCTGTTTTTT
CDR3aa: CASSARDTNTGELFF